These 22 T cell receptor beta chains originate from one sample sequenced in a study of metastatic and nonmetastatic thyroid tumors. Each patient went into thyroid surgery without having received any treatment. From the PCR reads, TCRdb re-called clones with MiXCR. The top ten clones hold roughly 10% of a sample with about 93,000 clones, about an eighth of them seen once. Sequencing was performed on blood. These receptors came from a female donor with papillary thyroid cancer or a benign thyroid nodule (not recorded which). Some clones in this sample may be carry-over from other donors' samples.

This clone was observed at least ten times. V usage is TRBV28 and J usage is TRBJ1-5, with TRBD1 as a possible D gene (6 bases). V dropped 1 base and J dropped 6 bases, with 7 bases sitting between them. Per the germline V gene, CDR1 is MDHEN and CDR2 is SYDVKM. The CDR3 contains 13 residues. CDR3: CASSLLGAQPQHF. CDR3 nucleotides: TGTGCCAGCAGTTTATTGGGGGCTCAGCCCCAGCATTTT.

This clone was seen at least ten times. The genes are TRBV5-8 and TRBJ2-3, with a weak D call TRBD2 (6 bases). The CDR3 totals 16 residues. Per the germline V gene, CDR1 is SGHTS and CDR2 is YDEGEE. Trimming left V 2 bases short and J 4 bases short, with 17 bases between. CDR3 DNA: TGTGCCAGCAGCTTTACGCAAGGCGGGAAGGCAGATACGCAGTATTTT. Translated: CASSFTQGGKADTQYF.

This clone was recorded at least ten times. This chain links TRBV11-1 with TRBJ2-5, with 7 bases lining up with TRBD2. The CDR3 sequence is 15 residues long. The germline gives CDR1 SGHAT, CDR2 FQDESV (reference sequence). With V trimmed by 5 bases and J by 6 bases, 12 bases remained unmatched. The CDR3 protein is CASSPRTGGRKTQYF. The CDR3 DNA reads TGTGCCAGCAGCCCTCGGACTGGCGGGAGAAAGACCCAGTACTTC.

Concerning this clone: A read error may explain this, as a much larger clone is one base away. A read error is likely, as this CDR3 ends without the conserved phenylalanine or tryptophan. This rearrangement joins TRBV30 to TRBJ2-2, with D unresolved. CDR1 and CDR2 (germline): GTSNPN, SVGIG (reference sequence). The length of the CDR3 is 13 residues. V was clipped by 0 bases and J by 4 bases, with 6 bases between them. CDR3 sequence (DNA): TGTGCCTGGAGTGTCCAGTCCACCGGGGAGCTGTTTCTT. Protein sequence: CAWSVQSTGELFL.

This clone was seen many times. The genes are TRBV6-2 or TRBV6-3 and TRBJ1-1; D is unclear. The CDR3 runs 15 residues. The V and J ends lost 5 bases and 1 base respectively, with 14 bases between them. Germline V gene lookup returns CDR1 MNHEY and CDR2 SVGEGT. The CDR3 spells CASSHPAGRNTEAFF. The CDR3 coding sequence is TGTGCCAGCAGTCACCCTGCCGGGAGGAACACTGAAGCTTTCTTT.

This clone occurred many times. The V and J genes are TRBV4-2 and TRBJ2-7; D not certain. Trimming shortened V by 4 bases and J by 3 bases, and 16 bases separated the two germline ends. Looked up from germline, CDR1 is LGHNA and CDR2 is YNFKEQ. CDR3 length: 15 amino acids. The CDR3 here is CASSLGNANLYEQYF. Written as DNA, the CDR3 is TGTGCCAGCAGCCTAGGGAACGCGAATCTCTACGAGCAGTACTTC.

This clone showed up many times. This rearrangement joins TRBV5-1 to TRBJ2-3; possibly TRBD1 for D (6 bases). Germline loops: CDR1 SGHRS, CDR2 YFSETQ. With 0 bases removed from V and 2 bases from J, the gap between germline ends came to 7 bases. The CDR3 extends over 14 amino acids. The chain's CDR3 is CASSLDRDTDTQYF. CDR3 DNA sequence: TGCGCCAGCAGCTTGGACAGGGACACAGATACGCAGTATTTT. Filled out from reference TRBV5-1 and TRBJ2-3, the complete variable domain reads KAGVTQTPRYLIKTRGQQVTLSCSPISGHRSVSWYQQTPGQGLQFLFEYFSETQRNKGNFPGRFSGRQFSNSRSEMNVSTLELGDSALYLCASSLDRDTDTQYFGPGTRLTVL.

There are a few counts of this clone. One base away lies a much larger clone, so this may be a sequencing read error. This sequence joins TRBV7-8 and TRBJ2-3; TRBD1 aligns across 9 bases. The germline CDR1 and CDR2 sequences are SGHVS and FQNEAQ. Losses at the gene ends were 5 bases for V and 4 bases for J; bases not matched to a gene: 10. This CDR3 spans 16 amino acids. Written as DNA, the CDR3 is TGTGCCAGCAGCCTACTATTGGACAGGGGAGCAGATACGCAGTATTTT. This sequence encodes CASSLLLDRGADTQYF. Variable domain in full (rest from reference TRBV7-8 and TRBJ2-3): GAGVSQSPRYKVAKRGQDVALRCDPISGHVSLFWYQQALGQGPEFLTYFQNEAQLDKSGLPSDRFFAERPEGSVSTLKIQRTQQEDSAVYLCASSLLLDRGADTQYFGPGTRLTVL.

CDR3 DNA: TGCGCCAGCAGCACTGGCCGGACAGGGGAAGGTTCACCCCTCCACTTT. Translation: CASSTGRTGEGSPLHF. The rearrangement joins TRBV5-1 to TRBJ1-6, with TRBD1 identical over 9 bases. Germline loops: CDR1 SGHRS, CDR2 YFSETQ. The CDR3 covers 16 residues. With 4 bases clipped from V and 9 bases from J, the junction kept 11 bases outside the gene matches.

A few counts support this clone. The genes are TRBV6-5 and TRBJ2-7; 8 bases match TRBD2. J was trimmed by 4 bases and V by 4 bases; bases with no gene match: 6. The germline CDR1 and CDR2 sequences are MNHEY and SVGAGI. The CDR3 totals 14 residues. CDR3 sequence reads: CASSSLSGGYEQYF. CDR3 sequence (DNA): TGTGCCAGCAGTTCACTATCGGGGGGGTACGAGCAGTACTTC.

This clone was recorded at least ten times. The rearrangement uses TRBV12-3 or TRBV12-4 and TRBJ2-3; TRBD2 aligns across 7 bases. The CDR3 has 14 amino acids. The J segment lost 2 bases and the V segment lost 7 bases, leaving 6 bases of the junction unmatched. The CDR3 bases are TGTGCCAGCACCCTTCGGGGGGTCACAGATACGCAGTATTTT. Encoded protein: CASTLRGVTDTQYF.

This clone was observed at least ten times. The chain carries TRBV4-1 and TRBJ2-3; TRBD2 aligns across 9 bases. The CDR3 runs to 17 residues. Germline trimming cut 0 bases from V and 6 bases from J; bases unmatched to any gene: 10. The V gene's germline CDR1 is MGHRA and CDR2 YSYEKL. CDR3 region: CASSQDSAGGPRDTQYF. In nucleotides, the CDR3 is TGCGCCAGCAGCCAAGATTCGGCGGGAGGGCCAAGGGATACGCAGTATTTT.

Ten or more counts support this clone. This chain connects TRBV18 to TRBJ2-2; the match to TRBD2 covers 12 bases. Germline CDR1 KGHSH, CDR2 LQKENI. Germline trimming cut 5 bases from V and 0 bases from J; bases unmatched to any gene: 4. The CDR3 has 17 amino acids. DNA of the CDR3: TGTGCCAGCTCATCCGGACTAGCGGGAACGAACACCGGGGAGCTGTTTTTT. Translation: CASSSGLAGTNTGELFF.

This clone was seen ten or more times. The chain employs TRBV11-2 and TRBJ2-2, with no clear D. The germline V gene has CDR1 SGHAT and CDR2 FQNNGV. The CDR3 totals 16 residues. Trimming removed 2 bases from V and 0 bases from J, with 10 bases in between. The CDR3 region is CASSLPVLANTGELFF. CDR3 DNA sequence: TGTGCCAGCAGCTTACCTGTCCTCGCGAACACCGGGGAGCTGTTTTTT.

The V and J genes are TRBV11-2 and TRBJ2-1; D not certain. The CDR3 consists of 16 residues. The V gene's germline CDR1 is SGHAT and CDR2 FQNNGV. Trimming removed 6 bases from V and 0 bases from J, with 15 bases in between. Here the CDR3 DNA reads TGTGCCAGCAGGTCCCGACGAGACCACTCCTACAATGAGCAGTTCTTC. It translates to CASRSRRDHSYNEQFF. Supplemented by reference TRBV11-2 and TRBJ2-1, the full variable domain reads EAGVAQSPRYKIIEKRQSVAFWCNPISGHATLYWYQQILGQGPKLLIQFQNNGVVDDSQLPKDRFSAERLKGVDSTLKIQPAKLEDSAVYLCASRSRRDHSYNEQFFGPGTRLTVL.

This clone was seen at least ten times. This sequence joins TRBV20-1 and TRBJ2-3, with 10 bases fitting TRBD2. The ends lost 7 bases at V and 5 bases at J; junction bases unmatched: 9. Germline V gene lookup returns CDR1 DFQATT and CDR2 SNEGSKA (reference sequence). The CDR3 runs 14 residues. The CDR3 reads CSVPAGGRVDTQYF. The CDR3 region has the DNA TGCAGTGTACCAGCGGGAGGGCGTGTAGATACGCAGTATTTT.

This clone has ten or more counts. The V and J genes are TRBV3-1 and TRBJ2-7, with 11 bases that match TRBD2. This CDR3 comprises 16 residues. CDR1 LGHDT and CDR2 YNNKEL come from the germline V gene (reference sequence). V lost 2 bases, J lost 5 bases, and 8 bases stayed unmatched. The CDR3 region has the DNA TGTGCCAGCAGCCAACCCGAAGGTAGCGGGAGGGACGAGCAGTACTTC. Protein: CASSQPEGSGRDEQYF.

The table lists this clone with many counts. The chain combines TRBV19 with TRBJ2-6; possibly TRBD1 for D (6 bases). Germline loops: CDR1 LNHDA, CDR2 SQIVND (reference sequence). This CDR3 has 16 amino acids. Between the trimmed V and J ends, which lost 3 bases and 4 bases, there was a span of 13 bases. CDR3 coding DNA: TGTGCCAGTAGTATCCAAACAGGGTCCGGGGCCAACGTCCTGACTTTC. Translating gives CASSIQTGSGANVLTF.

This clone appeared many times. This sequence joins TRBV5-1 and TRBJ1-6, with a weak D call TRBD1 (6 bases). From germline, CDR1 is SGHRS and CDR2 YFSETQ. V lost 0 bases and J lost 6, with 13 bases in between. The CDR3 extends over 16 amino acids. The CDR3 spells CASSLGHREANSPLHF. CDR3 DNA sequence: TGCGCCAGCAGCTTGGGTCACAGGGAGGCTAATTCACCCCTCCACTTT.

On this clone itself: A read error is likely, as this CDR3 ends without the conserved phenylalanine or tryptophan. The CDR3 here is CVTEDRGTTDTQYV. CDR3 nucleotide sequence: TGTGTCACAGAAGACAGGGGAACAACAGATACGCAGTATGTT. The V and J genes are TRBV24-1 and TRBJ2-3; TRBD1 agrees at 8 bases. The CDR3 runs 14 residues. The germline CDR1 and CDR2 sequences are KGHDR and SFDVKD.

This clone has just a few counts. At one of its ends the junction is not consistent with the germline gene, which may arise from a read error. The J gene is TRBJ2-7, the V gene TRBV12-3 or TRBV12-4; D possibly corresponds to TRBD1 (6 bases). The CDR3 has 14 amino acids. CDR3 sequence reads: CASILQGSGHEQYF. CDR3 coding DNA: TGTGCCAGCATTTTACAGGGTAGTGGCCACGAGCAGTACTTC.

The sample holds a few counts of this clone. One junction end disagrees with the germline gene, perhaps due to a read error. The chain joins TRBV6-1 to TRBJ1-2, with 7 bases matching TRBD1. CDR1 and CDR2 (germline): MNHNS, SASEGT. The CDR3 length is 15 residues. The CDR3 bases are TGTGCCAGCAGCGAAGACAGGGCGGCTAACTATGGCTACACCTTC. Its protein is CASSEDRAANYGYTF.